These 17 T cell receptor beta chains were all obtained from the same sample, sequenced in a study of T cells in Graves' hyperthyroidism and ophthalmopathy. The CDR3 regions of TCR beta were amplified from RNA transcripts. Primed by the HTBI set, a first-round RT-PCR was run on the TCR CDR3. TCRdb reprocessed the multiplex PCR reads with MiXCR, giving one entry per CDR3 protein. The sample lists 470,000 or so distinct CDR3 sequences; roughly 20% were seen once. The sample consisted of blood. The receptors shown here come from a man aged 18 to 30 with Graves' hyperthyroidism.

V is TRBV3-1 and J is TRBJ2-2, with D unclear. V was cut by 1 base and J by 5 bases, with 8 bases left in between. Germline CDR1 and CDR2: LGHDT and YNNKEL (reference sequence). CDR3 length: 14 residues. The chain's CDR3 is CASSQVRNTGELFF. CDR3 sequence (DNA): TGTGCCAGCAGCCAAGTTAGGAATACCGGGGAGCTGTTTTTT.

This clonotype has just a few counts. The rearrangement links TRBV7-9 to TRBJ1-1; TRBD1 aligns across 8 bases. In germline, CDR1 is SEHNR, CDR2 FQNEAQ (reference sequence). The V and J ends lost 3 bases and 3 bases, in that order; junction bases with no gene match: 3. This CDR3 is 14 amino acids long. The CDR3 loop reads CASSLDRAYTEAFF. CDR3 DNA sequence: TGTGCCAGCAGCTTGGACAGGGCGTACACTGAAGCTTTCTTT.

This clonotype was seen at least ten times. The chain recombines TRBV29-1 with TRBJ1-1; TRBD1 agrees at 7 bases. Germline CDR1 and CDR2: SQVTM and ANQGSEA. The CDR3 sequence is 12 residues long. J lost 1 base, V lost 7 bases, and 3 bases had no gene match. Written as DNA, the CDR3 is TGCAGCGCGGGACAGCAGAACACTGAAGCTTTCTTT. Its translation is CSAGQQNTEAFF.

This clonotype occurred many times. The chain joins TRBV12-3 or TRBV12-4 to TRBJ1-4; 10 nucleotides line up with TRBD1. The CDR3 is made up of 14 amino acids. V was pared by 6 bases and J by 5 bases, with 3 bases of the junction left unmatched. The CDR3 nucleotides read TGTGCCAGCAGGGACAGGGGGAAAAATGAAAAACTGTTTTTT. Amino acid sequence: CASRDRGKNEKLFF.

This clonotype was picked up many times. CDR3 DNA sequence: TGCAGTGCTAGGAGGGGGGAGCAGTACTTC. Its translation is CSARRGEQYF. The J gene is TRBJ2-7, the V gene TRBV20-1, with D possibly TRBD1 on 6 matching bases. Trimming removed 3 bases from V and 7 bases from J, with 7 bases in between. The CDR3 runs to 10 residues. Germline V lookup: CDR1 DFQATT, CDR2 SNEGSKA (reference sequence).

On this clonotype itself: One end of the junction varies from germline; a read error may be responsible. The rearrangement uses TRBV5-5 and TRBJ2-5; TRBD1 matches at 9 bases. Germline CDR1 reads SGHKS; CDR2 reads YYEKEE (reference sequence). The CDR3 extends over 13 amino acids. DNA of the CDR3: TGTGCCAGCAGCCGGACAGGGGCCGAGACCCAGAACTTC. Amino acid sequence: CASSRTGAETQNF. The full variable domain, in which reference TRBV5-5 and TRBJ2-5 provide the parts outside the CDR3, is DAGVTQSPTHLIKTRGQQVTLRCSPISGHKSVSWYQQVLGQGPQFIFQYYEKEERGRGNFPDRFSARQFPNYSSELNVNALLLGDSALYLCASSRTGAETQNFGPGTRLLVL.

This chain joins TRBV13 and TRBJ1-2; tentatively, D is TRBD1 (5 bases). The CDR3 has 16 amino acids. The germline gives CDR1 PRHDT, CDR2 FYEKMQ (reference sequence). With 4 bases removed from V and 2 bases from J, the gap between germline ends came to 17 bases. In nucleotides, the CDR3 is TGTGCCAGCAGCTCATCGAGGGGCCCACGGAACTATGGCTACACCTTC. This sequence encodes CASSSSRGPRNYGYTF. The variable domain in full, completed from reference TRBV13 and TRBJ1-2, reads AAGVIQSPRHLIKEKRETATLKCYPIPRHDTVYWYQQGPGQDPQFLISFYEKMQSDKGSIPDRFSAQQFSDYHSELNMSSLELGDSALYFCASSSSRGPRNYGYTFGSGTRLTVV.

There are a few counts of this clonotype. The rearrangement uses TRBV2 and TRBJ2-7, with D perhaps TRBD1 (6 bases). This CDR3 has 12 residues. Trimming took 8 bases from V and 2 from J, leaving 10 bases between them. Germline V gene lookup returns CDR1 SNHLY and CDR2 FYNNEI. The CDR3 bases are TGTGCCAGCCTACAGGGTACCTACGAGCAGTACTTC. Protein sequence: CASLQGTYEQYF.

This clonotype was detected ten times or more. For the CDR3, the DNA is TGTGCCAGTAGTGGAGGAGGTCTAGACGAGCAGTACTTC. Amino acid sequence: CASSGGGLDEQYF. The chain couples TRBV19 to TRBJ2-7; D is possibly TRBD2 (5 bases). The germline V and J ends were trimmed by 5 bases and 5 bases, with 13 bases remaining between them. The germline CDR1 and CDR2 sequences are LNHDA and SQIVND (reference sequence). The CDR3 contains 13 residues.

This clonotype was recorded many times. The chain recombines TRBV2 with TRBJ1-1; D might be TRBD1 (6 bases). V was trimmed by 7 bases and J by 0 bases, leaving 9 bases between them. Germline V lookup: CDR1 SNHLY, CDR2 FYNNEI. CDR3 length equals 13 residues. The chain's CDR3 is CASMEGVNTEAFF. DNA for the CDR3: TGTGCCAGCATGGAGGGGGTGAACACTGAAGCTTTCTTT.

This clonotype was counted many times. V and J are TRBV27 and TRBJ2-2; tentative D call: TRBD1 (6 bases). V was pared by 5 bases and J by 3 bases, with 10 bases between. The CDR3 extends over 14 amino acids. Germline V gives CDR1 MNHEY, CDR2 SMNVEV (reference sequence). The CDR3 is CASSPQGYTGELFF. In DNA, the CDR3 is TGTGCCAGCAGTCCCCAGGGGTACACCGGGGAGCTGTTTTTT.

There are many counts of this clonotype. The chain recombines TRBV20-1 with TRBJ2-5, with no clear D. The CDR3 is 11 amino acids. In germline, CDR1 is DFQATT, CDR2 SNEGSKA (reference sequence). V was shortened by 5 bases and J by 5 bases, with 9 bases between the two germline ends. In nucleotides, the CDR3 is TGCAGTGCTTCCGAACTGGAGACCCAGTACTTC. Translating gives CSASELETQYF.

This chain links TRBV5-6 with TRBJ1-1, with D possibly TRBD1 on 5 matching bases. The germline V gene encodes CDR1 SGHDT and CDR2 YYEEEE. V was clipped by 0 bases and J by 4 bases, with 16 bases between them. This CDR3 spans 16 amino acids. CDR3 coding DNA: TGTGCCAGCAGCTTGGAAAGGGGTCGGGCGAGCACTGAAGCTTTCTTT. Its translation: CASSLERGRASTEAFF.

This clonotype was observed many times. One end of the junction varies from germline; a read error may be responsible. V usage is TRBV20-1 and J usage is TRBJ2-7, with 7 bases that match TRBD1. The CDR3 extends over 17 amino acids. Germline CDR1 reads DFQATT; CDR2 reads SNEGSKA (reference sequence). CDR3 in DNA: TGCAGTGCTAGAGATCCGAGACAGGGTGTCGGCTCCTACGAGCAGTGCTTC. This translates into CSARDPRQGVGSYEQCF.

CDR3 amino acids: CASSPGARDTGELFF. CDR3 coding DNA: TGTGCCAGCTCACCGGGGGCCAGAGACACCGGGGAGCTGTTTTTT. The chain links TRBV18 to TRBJ2-2, with D possibly matching TRBD1 (6 bases). The V end was cut by 3 bases, the J end by 3 bases, with 11 bases between. Germline values: CDR1 KGHSH, CDR2 LQKENI. CDR3 length: 15 residues.

This clonotype has just a few counts. The J gene is TRBJ2-3, the V gene TRBV5-6; weak D call: TRBD1 (5 bases). The ends were cut back, 3 bases at V and 1 base at J, with 15 bases in the middle. Germline V lookup: CDR1 SGHDT, CDR2 YYEEEE. This CDR3 spans 16 amino acids. This CDR3 is CASSSRTPLGTDTQYF. The CDR3 nucleotides are TGTGCCAGCAGCTCGCGGACACCCTTAGGCACAGATACGCAGTATTTT.

In its sample, this clonotype was seen many times. The J gene is TRBJ2-7, the V gene TRBV6-4; D not resolved. Germline CDR1 MRHNA, CDR2 SNTAGT. The V and J ends lost 2 bases and 3 bases respectively, with 17 bases between them. The CDR3 totals 16 residues. DNA of the CDR3: TGTGCCAGCAGTGACGTCCGGACCGCCGAATTCTACGAGCAGTACTTC. Protein: CASSDVRTAEFYEQYF.